This T cell receptor beta chain appears in the sequencing data of a study of T cells after yellow fever vaccination. The CDR3 is 21 amino acids. TCRdb independently ran MiXCR on the 5' RACE reads; one entry per CDR3 protein. The sample includes 50,000 to 60,000 distinct CDR3 sequences, around 6.2% of them seen just once. This clonotype came up many times. The chain couples TRBV21-1 to TRBJ1-1; the table calls TRBD1, which could not be checked here. TRBV21-1 is noted as a pseudogene. This sample comprised PBMCs, either bulk or a sorted T-cell subset (CD4+, CD8+, memory, or dextramer-sorted; not recorded which), obtained on the day of the yellow fever booster vaccination. The source of this sequence is a man aged 18 to 30 who received the YFV17D yellow fever vaccine. Here the CDR3 DNA reads TGTGCCAGCAGCAAAGATAGTAAGTGGAAAGTCAGGGGCTACCAGAACACTGAAGCTTTCTTT. Protein product: CASSKDSKWKVRGYQNTEAFF.